What follows is one TCR beta chain and its context. The data were obtained in a study of cytomegalovirus exposure and HLA in healthy donors. Turning to the study itself: Genotyping of more than 300 donors showed that around 81% belonged to the Caucasian-associated ancestry cluster.

PCR involved 60 Vbeta and 13 Jbeta primers. Using immunoSEQ multiplex PCR, the repertoire was profiled, and TCRdb retains in-frame clones only, with some absent. The repertoire holds about 190,000 clones, with roughly 79% as singletons. Germline CDR1 SGHDT, CDR2 YYEEEE. This CDR3 is built from 14 residues. Trimming stripped 4 bases from V and 7 bases from J, with 15 bases between. This TCR came from a young woman in good health and CMV-seronegative. V usage is TRBV5-6 and J usage is TRBJ2-1; D ambiguous. Material: PBMCs. CDR3 sequence reads: CASSPDIAQNEQFF. In nucleotides, the CDR3 is TGTGCCAGCAGCCCGGATATAGCTCAAAATGAGCAGTTCTTC.